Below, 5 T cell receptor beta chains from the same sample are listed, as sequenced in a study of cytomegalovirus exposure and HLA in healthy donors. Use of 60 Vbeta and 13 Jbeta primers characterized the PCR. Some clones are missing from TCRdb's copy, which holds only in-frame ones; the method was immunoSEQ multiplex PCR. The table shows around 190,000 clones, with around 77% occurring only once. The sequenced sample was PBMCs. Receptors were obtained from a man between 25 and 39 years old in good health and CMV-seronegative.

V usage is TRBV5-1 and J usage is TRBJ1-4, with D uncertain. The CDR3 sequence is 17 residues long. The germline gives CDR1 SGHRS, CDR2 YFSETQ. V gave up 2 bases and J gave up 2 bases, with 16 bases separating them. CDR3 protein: CASSLGGIGATNEKLFF. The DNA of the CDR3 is TGCGCCAGCAGCTTAGGAGGGATCGGCGCGACTAATGAAAAACTGTTTTTT.

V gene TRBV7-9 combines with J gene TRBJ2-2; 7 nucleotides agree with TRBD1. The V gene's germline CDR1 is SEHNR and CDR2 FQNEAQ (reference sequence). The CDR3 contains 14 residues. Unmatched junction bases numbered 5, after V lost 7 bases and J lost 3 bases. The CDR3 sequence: CASIPGTDTGELFF. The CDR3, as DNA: TGTGCCAGCATCCCCGGGACAGACACCGGGGAGCTGTTTTTT.

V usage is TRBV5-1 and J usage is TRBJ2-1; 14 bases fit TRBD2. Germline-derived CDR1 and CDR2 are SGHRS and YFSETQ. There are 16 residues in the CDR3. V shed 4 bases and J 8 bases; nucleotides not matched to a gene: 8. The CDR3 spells CASSPFGTSGSYEQFF. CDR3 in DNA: TGCGCCAGCAGCCCTTTTGGGACTAGCGGGAGCTATGAGCAGTTCTTC.

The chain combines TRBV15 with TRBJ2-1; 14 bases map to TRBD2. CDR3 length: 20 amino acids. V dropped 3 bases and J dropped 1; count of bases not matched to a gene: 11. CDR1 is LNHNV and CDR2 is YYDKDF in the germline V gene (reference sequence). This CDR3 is CATSSLTGTSGSGSYNEQFF. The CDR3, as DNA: TGTGCCACCAGCAGTTTAACCGGGACTAGCGGGAGTGGTTCCTACAATGAGCAGTTCTTC.

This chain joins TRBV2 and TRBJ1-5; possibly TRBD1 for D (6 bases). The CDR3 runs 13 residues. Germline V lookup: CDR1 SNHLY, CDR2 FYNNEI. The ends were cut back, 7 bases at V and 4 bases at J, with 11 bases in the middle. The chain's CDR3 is CASTRTENQPQHF. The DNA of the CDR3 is TGTGCCAGCACCAGGACAGAGAATCAGCCCCAGCATTTT.